The 12 T cell receptor beta chains below were found in one sample sequenced in a study of blood T cell repertoires in COVID-19. Clones were read by immunoSEQ multiplex PCR, and TCRdb kept only the in-frame ones, dropping some. The sample gives 390,000 or so clones, more than 80% of which show up once; around 3% is in the top ten. The source material was peripheral blood. These receptors were taken from a woman in her twenties or thirties with COVID-19, enrolled during active disease.

The rearrangement links TRBV28 to TRBJ1-1, with 9 bases lining up with TRBD1. V was pared by 7 bases and J by 7 bases, with 16 bases of the junction left unmatched. The V gene's germline CDR1 is MDHEN and CDR2 SYDVKM. CDR3 length: 16 residues. CDR3 sequence reads: CASNPGVGQGRGEAFF. In DNA form, the CDR3 reads TGTGCCAGCAATCCCGGGGTTGGACAGGGGAGAGGTGAAGCTTTCTTT.

J is TRBJ1-5 and V is TRBV9; no firm D call. The CDR3 sequence is 14 residues long. Germline V gene lookup returns CDR1 SGDLS and CDR2 YYNGEE. V was pared by 0 bases and J by 5 bases, with 9 bases between. CDR3 protein: CASSVGGNDQPQHF. CDR3 in DNA: TGTGCCAGCAGCGTAGGAGGGAACGATCAGCCCCAGCATTTT.

This clone turned up a few times. The rearrangement links TRBV5-1 to TRBJ1-6, with 12 bases identical to TRBD1. The length of the CDR3 is 16 residues. Looked up from germline, CDR1 is SGHRS and CDR2 is YFSETQ. The V and J ends lost 4 bases and 6 bases, in that order; junction bases with no gene match: 5. The CDR3 region has the DNA TGCGCCAGCAGCATAGGGACAGGGGGCGGTAATTCACCCCTCCACTTT. It yields the protein CASSIGTGGGNSPLHF.

The chain joins TRBV6-5 to TRBJ2-1, with TRBD2 identical over 9 bases. This CDR3 is built from 15 residues. After removal of 6 bases from V and 8 bases from J, the junction contained 11 bases not matched to a gene. The germline V gene has CDR1 MNHEY and CDR2 SVGAGI. CDR3 sequence reads: CASRTTSGKMDEQFF. As DNA, the CDR3 is TGTGCCAGCAGGACGACTAGCGGAAAGATGGATGAGCAGTTCTTC.

Comment on this clone: This specimen includes other DNA sequences encoding the same CDR3. The chain uses TRBV27 and TRBJ1-2, with D possibly being TRBD1 (6 bases). Germline CDR1 is MNHEY and CDR2 is SMNVEV (reference sequence). The germline V and J ends were trimmed by 2 bases and 2 bases, with 6 bases remaining between them. This CDR3 region has 13 residues. The CDR3 DNA reads as TGTGCCAGCAGTTTAACAGGGAACTATGGCTACACCTTC. Its translation is CASSLTGNYGYTF.

The chain links TRBV3-1 (or the pseudogene TRBV3-2) to TRBJ1-5; D gene ambiguous. V was shortened by 0 bases and J by 3 bases, with 15 bases between the two germline ends. The germline CDR1 and CDR2 sequences are LGHDT and YNNKEL (reference sequence). The CDR3 covers 17 residues. CDR3 coding DNA: TGTGCCAGCAGCCAAGATCCGGAGGCGACGTTCAATCAGCCCCAGCATTTT. Protein sequence: CASSQDPEATFNQPQHF.

J is TRBJ2-3 and V is TRBV10-3; tentative D call: TRBD1 (5 bases). This CDR3 spans 16 amino acids. Trimming removed 0 bases at V and 5 bases at J, with 15 bases between. Germline lookup yields CDR1 ENHRY and CDR2 SYGVKD. The CDR3 nucleotides are TGTGCCATCAGTGAGTCGACAGACGGCACCTTAGATACGCAGTATTTT. It encodes CAISESTDGTLDTQYF.

This clone was counted at least ten times. The chain is built from TRBV6-4 and TRBJ1-6; maybe TRBD1 (6 bases). Germline values: CDR1 MRHNA, CDR2 SNTAGT. The CDR3 length is 15 residues. V was shortened by 2 bases and J by 5 bases, with 10 bases between the two germline ends. Written as DNA, the CDR3 is TGTGCCAGCAGTGACGGGGAGGGGGATAATTCACCCCTCCACTTT. Translating it yields CASSDGEGDNSPLHF.

This chain connects TRBV5-1 to TRBJ2-3, with 14 bases aligning to TRBD2. Germline V lookup: CDR1 SGHRS, CDR2 YFSETQ. Trimming cost V 3 bases and J 5 bases; bases outside gene matches: 5. The CDR3 runs to 16 residues. CDR3 residues: CASSSGGTSGGDTQYF. The CDR3 bases are TGCGCCAGCAGCTCCGGCGGGACTAGCGGGGGAGATACGCAGTATTTT.

This clone was observed a single time. Mismatch with germline at one junction end may stem from a read error. The V gene is TRBV7-7, the J gene TRBJ2-5, with TRBD2 matching over 8 bases. The CDR3 totals 17 residues. Germline assignment: CDR1 SSHAT and CDR2 FNYEAQ (reference sequence). The CDR3 DNA follows: TGTGCTAGCAGCTTAGTTGGCTCTAGCGGGTCCGGAGAGACCCAGTACTTC. Protein: CASSLVGSSGSGETQYF.

V is TRBV5-4 and J is TRBJ1-1, with 7 nucleotides matching TRBD1. CDR1 SGHNT and CDR2 YYREEE come from the germline V gene (reference sequence). V shed 0 bases, J shed 1 base, and the junction held 3 bases outside the gene matches. The length of the CDR3 is 15 residues. The CDR3 is CASSLGRQGNTEAFF. The CDR3, as DNA: TGTGCCAGCAGCTTGGGTAGACAGGGGAACACTGAAGCTTTCTTT.

The V gene is TRBV10-2, the J gene TRBJ2-7, with 16 bases fitting TRBD2. The CDR3 has 17 residues. V lost 1 base, J lost 5 bases, and 5 bases stayed unmatched. Germline V CDR1 and CDR2: WSHSY, SAAADI. The CDR3 spells CASSEWGLAGGINEQYF. CDR3 nucleotides: TGCGCCAGCAGTGAGTGGGGACTAGCGGGGGGGATCAACGAGCAGTACTTC.